The 2 T cell receptor beta chains below all came from one sample that was sequenced in a study of blood T cell repertoires in COVID-19. Some clones are missing from TCRdb's copy, which holds only in-frame ones; the method was immunoSEQ multiplex PCR. The sample lists approximately 170,000 clones; 80% to 90% were seen once. Input material: peripheral blood. The receptor set was obtained from a man aged 18 to 29 who had recovered from COVID-19.

There are a few counts of this clone. One end of the junction fails to match germline, which may point to a read error. The chain couples TRBV7-7 to TRBJ2-2, with 9 nucleotides matching TRBD2. Germline CDR1 is SSHAT and CDR2 is FNYEAQ (reference sequence). CDR3 length: 15 residues. The CDR3 region has the DNA TGTGCTAGCAGCCCAGGGGGACTAGCAACCGGGGAGCTGTTTTTT. Its protein product is CASSPGGLATGELFF.

This chain uses TRBV29-1 with TRBJ1-2; D gene uncertain. Trimming took off 6 bases at V and 7 bases at J, with 12 bases between the two ends. The germline V gene has CDR1 SQVTM and CDR2 ANQGSEA. This CDR3 region has 11 residues. The CDR3 loop reads CSVSKEGGYTF. In nucleotides, the CDR3 is TGCAGCGTCTCCAAGGAGGGTGGCTACACCTTC.